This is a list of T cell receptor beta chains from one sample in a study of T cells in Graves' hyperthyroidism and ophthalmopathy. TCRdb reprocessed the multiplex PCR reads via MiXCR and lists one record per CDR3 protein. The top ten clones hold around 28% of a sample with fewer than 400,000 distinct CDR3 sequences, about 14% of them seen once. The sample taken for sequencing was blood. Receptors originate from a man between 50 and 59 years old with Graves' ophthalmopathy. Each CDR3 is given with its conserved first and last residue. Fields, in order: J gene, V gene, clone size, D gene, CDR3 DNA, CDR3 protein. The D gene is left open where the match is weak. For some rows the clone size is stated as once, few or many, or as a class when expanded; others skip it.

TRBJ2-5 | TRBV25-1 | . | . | TGTGCCAGCAGTGAAATCAGGGTCAGCGGGACCCAGTACTTC | CASSEIRVSGTQYF
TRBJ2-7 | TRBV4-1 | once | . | TGCGCCAGCAGCCAAGATGACTCTCTCCCCTCCTACGAGCAGTACTTC | CASSQDDSLPSYEQYF
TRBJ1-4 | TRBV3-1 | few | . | TGTGCCAGCAGCCAAGTCGGCAGCCTAAATGAAAAACTGTTTTTT | CASSQVGSLNEKLFF
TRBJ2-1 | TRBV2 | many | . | TGTGCCAGCAGTGACCTAGCGCCACCCGACAATGAGCAGTTCTTC | CASSDLAPPDNEQFF
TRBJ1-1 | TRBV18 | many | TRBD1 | TGTGCCAGCTCCCAGACAGGGGGTGGGACTGAAGCTTTCTTT | CASSQTGGGTEAFF
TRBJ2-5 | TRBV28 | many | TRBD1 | TGTGCCAGCAGAGGGACAGGGGGCGCAGAGACCCAGTACTTC | CASRGTGGAETQYF
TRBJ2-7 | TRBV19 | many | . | TGTGCCAGTAGTATGCTGCGGGGCGACTACGAGCAGTACTTC | CASSMLRGDYEQYF
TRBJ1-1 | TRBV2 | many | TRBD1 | TGTGCCAGCAGGGCCGGGACAGGGAGCGCTGAAGCTTTCTTT | CASRAGTGSAEAFF
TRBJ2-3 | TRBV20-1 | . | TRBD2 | TGCAGTGCTAGAGAGTTAGCGGGAGGGCCTACAGATACGCAGTATTTT | CSARELAGGPTDTQYF
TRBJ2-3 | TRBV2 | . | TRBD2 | TGTGCCAGCAGCGCAGGTAGCGGGAGGTCAGATACGCAGTATTTT | CASSAGSGRSDTQYF
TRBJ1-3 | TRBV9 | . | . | TGTGCCAGCAGCGCGACAGCGGACTCTGGAAACACCATATATTTT | CASSATADSGNTIYF
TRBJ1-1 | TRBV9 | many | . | TGTGCCAGCAGCGTAGACCTGGCCATGAACACTGAAGCTTTCTTT | CASSVDLAMNTEAFF
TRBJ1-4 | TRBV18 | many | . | TGTGCCAGCTCACCATTTAATGAAAAACTGTTTTTT | CASSPFNEKLFF
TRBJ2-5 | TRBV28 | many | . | TGTGCCAGCAGTTTTGGCCGCCAGGAGACCCAGTACTTC | CASSFGRQETQYF
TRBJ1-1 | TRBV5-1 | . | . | TGCGCCAGCGGCTTGGGCACTGAAGCTTTCTTT | CASGLGTEAFF
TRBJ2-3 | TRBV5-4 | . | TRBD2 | TGTGCCAGCAGCTATTCTAGCGGCCCTAGCACAGATACGCAGTATTTT | CASSYSSGPSTDTQYF
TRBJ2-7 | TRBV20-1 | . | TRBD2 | TGCAGTGCTATGGGACTAGCGGGAGGCTACGAGCAGTACTTC | CSAMGLAGGYEQYF
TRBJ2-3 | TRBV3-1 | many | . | TGTGCCAGCAGCGCATGGGACGGTAAGACAGATACGCAGTATTTT | CASSAWDGKTDTQYF
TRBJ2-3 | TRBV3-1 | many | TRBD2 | TGTGCCAGCAGCCACTGGACCGGGACTAGCGAAAGTTGGTCGGATACGCAGTATTTT | CASSHWTGTSESWSDTQYF
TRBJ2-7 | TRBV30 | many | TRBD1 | TGTGCCTGGAGTCCCCAGGACAGGTTCGGGTACGAGCAGTACTTC | CAWSPQDRFGYEQYF
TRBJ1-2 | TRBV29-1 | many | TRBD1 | TGCAGCGTTGAAAACCCGGACAGGGTGGTGCGTGGCTACACCTTC | CSVENPDRVVRGYTF
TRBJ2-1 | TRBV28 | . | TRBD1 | TGTGCCAGCAGTTTGGGACAGCAAAAAAATGAGCAGTTCTTC | CASSLGQQKNEQFF
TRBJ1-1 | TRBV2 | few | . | TGTGCCAGCAGGGCCCTTGGACAGCTCAGCTCTGAAGCTTTCTTT | CASRALGQLSSEAFF
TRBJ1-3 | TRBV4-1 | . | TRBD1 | TGCGCCAGCAGCCAAAAGGACAGGTGGGGTTGGGGCACTGGAAACACCATATATTTT | CASSQKDRWGWGTGNTIYF
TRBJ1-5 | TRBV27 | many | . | TGTGCCAGCAGTTTAGAGGGGCGAAGCAATCAGCCCCAGCATTTT | CASSLEGRSNQPQHF
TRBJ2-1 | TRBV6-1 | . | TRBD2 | TGTGCCAGCAGTGAAACTAGCGGGAGGGCCTCGAATGAGCAGTTCTTC | CASSETSGRASNEQFF
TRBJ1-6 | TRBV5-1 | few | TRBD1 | TGCGCCAGCAGCTCCGCGGACAGGTTTGGTTCACCCCTCCACTTT | CASSSADRFGSPLHF
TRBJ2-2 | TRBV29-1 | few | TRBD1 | TGCAGCGTTGGACAGGGCTTCACCGGGGAGCTGTTTTTT | CSVGQGFTGELFF
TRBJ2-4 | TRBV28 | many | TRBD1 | TGTGCCAGCAGTTTTCAGGGGGCCTCAAACATTCAGTACTTC | CASSFQGASNIQYF
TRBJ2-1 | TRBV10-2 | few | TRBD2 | TGCGCCAGCAGTGAGCGGGGTGGCGGGGGCTCCTACAATGAGCAGTTCTTC | CASSERGGGGSYNEQFF
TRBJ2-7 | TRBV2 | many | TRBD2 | TGTGCCAGCAGTGAAGCGGGGAGGGGATCCTACGAGCAGTACTTC | CASSEAGRGSYEQYF
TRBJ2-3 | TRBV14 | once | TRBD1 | TGTGCCAGCAGCCAGTTACCGGGACAGGGTAGTCGAAGCACAGATACGCAGTATTTT | CASSQLPGQGSRSTDTQYF
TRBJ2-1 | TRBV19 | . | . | TGTGCCAGTAAGAATCGTATTTGGGGCAGCTCCTACAATGAGCAGTTCTTC | CASKNRIWGSSYNEQFF
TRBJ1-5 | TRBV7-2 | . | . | TGTGCCAGCAGCTTATATGCAGGGGTAAGCCAGCCCCAGCATTTT | CASSLYAGVSQPQHF
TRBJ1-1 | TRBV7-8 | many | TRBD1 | TGTGCCAGCAGCTTAGGGGCAGGGGGACCGAACACTGAAGCTTTCTTT | CASSLGAGGPNTEAFF
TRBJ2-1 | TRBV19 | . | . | TGTGCCAGTAGTATATATAGCTCCTACAATGAGCAGTTCTTC | CASSIYSSYNEQFF
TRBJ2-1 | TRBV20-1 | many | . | TGCAGTGCAAGTGGGGGGCAACTAGGCCCAAATGAGCAGTTCTTC | CSASGGQLGPNEQFF
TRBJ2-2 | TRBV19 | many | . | TGTGCCAGTAGTATGGAGGCCGGGGAGCTGTTTTTT | CASSMEAGELFF
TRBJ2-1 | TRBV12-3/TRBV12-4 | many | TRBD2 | TGTGCCAGCAGTAATCTCAGACTAGCGGGAGCCAATGAGCAGTTCTTC | CASSNLRLAGANEQFF
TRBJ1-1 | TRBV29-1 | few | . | TGCAGCGTTGAAGATTGGGGCACTGAAGCTTTCTTT | CSVEDWGTEAFF
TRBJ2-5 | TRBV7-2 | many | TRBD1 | TGTGCCAGCAGCTCCAGACAGGGCCCTGAGGACCAGTACTTC | CASSSRQGPEDQYF
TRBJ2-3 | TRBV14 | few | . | TGTGCCAGCAGCCACGAGCGTCTCACAGATACGCAGTATTTT | CASSHERLTDTQYF